These 24 T cell receptor beta chains were all obtained from the same sample, sequenced in a study of T cell changes during pregnancy in multiple sclerosis. The repertoire was sequenced with immunoSEQ multiplex PCR; TCRdb's copy has only in-frame clones and lacks some. The sample yields about 84,000 clones, nearly 95% seen once. Sequenced material: peripheral blood, taken in the second trimester of pregnancy. The receptors here all came from a female donor in good health, enrolled as a control in a pregnancy study.

The chain is built from TRBV4-2 and TRBJ1-3; D is ambiguous. This CDR3 is 15 amino acids long. Germline CDR1 LGHNA, CDR2 YNFKEQ. The V end lost 1 base, the J end lost 0 bases, and 7 bases lay between the germline ends. As DNA, the CDR3 is TGTGCCAGCAGCCAAGTTTTCTCCTCTGGAAACACCATATATTTT. It specifies CASSQVFSSGNTIYF.

This chain uses TRBV2 with TRBJ2-7; a possible D gene is TRBD1 (6 bases). V was pared by 4 bases and J by 9 bases, with 22 bases between. This CDR3 spans 15 amino acids. The germline gives CDR1 SNHLY, CDR2 FYNNEI. Here the CDR3 DNA reads TGTGCCAGCAGTGTTTCTGGGGGCGGCCCACCAAGGCAGTACTTC. The encoded protein is CASSVSGGGPPRQYF. Full variable domain (remainder filled in from reference TRBV2 and TRBJ2-7): EPEVTQTPSHQVTQMGQEVILRCVPISNHLYFYWYRQILGQKVEFLVSFYNNEISEKSEIFDDQFSVERPDGSNFTLKIRSTKLEDSAMYFCASSVSGGGPPRQYFGPGTRLTVT.

The chain uses TRBV9 and TRBJ2-1, with 10 bases aligning to TRBD2. The CDR3 runs to 15 residues. Trimming removed 5 bases from V and 4 bases from J; junction bases left unmatched: 6. Germline assignment: CDR1 SGDLS and CDR2 YYNGEE. CDR3 DNA sequence: TGTGCCAGCAGGCCGACTAGCGGGTCTTACAATGAGCAGTTCTTC. Protein sequence: CASRPTSGSYNEQFF.

This chain uses TRBV9 with TRBJ2-5, with a weak D call TRBD1 (5 bases). V was trimmed by 0 bases and J by 4 bases, leaving 13 bases between them. CDR3 length equals 15 residues. Germline V CDR1 and CDR2: SGDLS, YYNGEE. CDR3 DNA: TGTGCCAGCAGCGTAGGGGGCCTTCTGGGAGAGACCCAGTACTTC. Amino acid sequence: CASSVGGLLGETQYF.

This chain connects TRBV21-1 to TRBJ1-4; TRBD1 is the table's D call, not checked against the DNA. TRBV21-1 is shown as a pseudogene. The CDR3 extends over 18 amino acids. Here the CDR3 DNA reads TGTGCCAGCAGCATCAACGGGATCGGGACAGAGGATGATGAAAAACTGTTTTTT. It specifies CASSINGIGTEDDEKLFF.

The chain joins TRBV2 to TRBJ2-7; 8 bases fit TRBD1. The CDR3 extends over 15 amino acids. CDR1 is SNHLY and CDR2 is FYNNEI in the germline V gene. Trimming at V came to 3 bases and at J to 2 bases, leaving 6 bases not matched to a gene. Here the CDR3 reads CASSEGDRSTYEQYF. As DNA, the CDR3 is TGTGCCAGCAGTGAGGGGGACAGGTCCACCTACGAGCAGTACTTC.

The rearrangement uses TRBV6-1 and TRBJ1-5; D is uncertain. The CDR3 sequence is 12 residues long. The germline CDR1 and CDR2 sequences are MNHNS and SASEGT. The V end lost 5 bases, the J end lost 7 bases, and 9 bases lay between the germline ends. CDR3 DNA: TGTGCCAGCAGTCAACTAGCGCAGCCCCAGCATTTT. Translated: CASSQLAQPQHF.

The genes are TRBV5-1 and TRBJ2-7; D perhaps matches TRBD2 (6 bases). CDR1 and CDR2 (germline): SGHRS, YFSETQ. The V and J ends lost 1 base and 4 bases respectively, with 9 bases between them. This CDR3 has 13 amino acids. CDR3 amino acids: CASSLPGGYEQYF. As DNA, the CDR3 is TGCGCCAGCAGCTTGCCTGGAGGGTACGAGCAGTACTTC.

The V and J genes are TRBV13 and TRBJ2-7, with D tentatively TRBD1 (6 bases). The CDR3 loop spans 15 amino acids. From germline, CDR1 is PRHDT and CDR2 FYEKMQ (reference sequence). V gave up 5 bases and J gave up 2 bases, with 16 bases separating them. The CDR3 loop is CASSHSDEGAYEQYF. The CDR3 DNA reads as TGTGCCAGCAGCCACTCAGACGAGGGGGCCTACGAGCAGTACTTC.

This rearrangement joins TRBV6-4 to TRBJ2-1; TRBD2 matches at 12 bases. This CDR3 is 16 amino acids long. Germline values: CDR1 MRHNA, CDR2 SNTAGT. V shed 0 bases, J shed 4 bases, and the junction held 1 base outside the gene matches. CDR3 in DNA: TGTGCCAGCAGTGACTCGGGACTAGCGGGTTACAATGAGCAGTTCTTC. As protein: CASSDSGLAGYNEQFF.

The chain uses TRBV7-9 and TRBJ2-3; 12 bases line up with TRBD2. Germline trimming cut 5 bases from V and 0 bases from J; bases unmatched to any gene: 3. This CDR3 spans 16 amino acids. Germline CDR1 reads SEHNR; CDR2 reads FQNEAQ (reference sequence). The CDR3 region has the DNA TGTGCCAGCAGCCTGACTAGCGGGGGTAGCACAGATACGCAGTATTTT. This sequence encodes CASSLTSGGSTDTQYF.

This chain connects TRBV6-5 to TRBJ2-1, with 7 bases that match TRBD1. The CDR3 consists of 12 residues. Trimming cost V 6 bases and J 8 bases; bases outside gene matches: 4. Germline lookup yields CDR1 MNHEY and CDR2 SVGAGI. This chain's CDR3 is CASRQTGYEQFF. The CDR3 DNA follows: TGTGCCAGCAGACAGACAGGGTATGAGCAGTTCTTC.

This clone was found once. The chain employs TRBV28 and TRBJ2-1; TRBD2 is a possible D gene (6 bases). V shed 3 bases and J shed 6 bases, with 18 bases lying between them. This CDR3 is built from 16 residues. Per germline, CDR1 MDHEN and CDR2 SYDVKM. The CDR3 nucleotides are TGTGCCAGCAGTTTGGGCGGGACGGTTGGGGTCAATGAGCAGTTCTTC. Its protein product is CASSLGGTVGVNEQFF.

The J gene is TRBJ2-1, the V gene TRBV19; a weak D match, TRBD2 (5 bases). The CDR3 totals 15 residues. Germline lookup yields CDR1 LNHDA and CDR2 SQIVND (reference sequence). Trimming took 6 bases from V and 7 from J, leaving 19 bases between them. The CDR3 here is CASSNRGRVNNEQFF. CDR3 in DNA: TGTGCCAGTAGCAATAGAGGGCGGGTCAATAATGAGCAGTTCTTC.

The CDR3 DNA is TGTGCCAGCAGTTCTTACGGGGATAGCTCCTACAATGAGCAGTTCTTC. It yields the protein CASSSYGDSSYNEQFF. This sequence joins TRBV28 and TRBJ2-1, with a possible D match to TRBD2 (5 bases). The CDR3 runs 16 residues. Germline loops: CDR1 MDHEN, CDR2 SYDVKM. V lost 4 bases, J lost 0 bases, and 13 bases lay in between.

This chain links TRBV25-1 with TRBJ1-3; tentative D call: TRBD1 (5 bases). With 1 base removed from V and 4 bases from J, the gap between germline ends came to 11 bases. Germline-derived CDR1 and CDR2 are MGHDK and SYGVNS. The CDR3 runs 15 residues. Here the CDR3 DNA reads TGTGCCAGCAGTGAATTAAGCAGGGCCGGAAACACCATATATTTT. Its translation is CASSELSRAGNTIYF.

The V and J genes are TRBV6-1 and TRBJ2-7; 8 nucleotides align to TRBD1. CDR1 and CDR2 (germline): MNHNS, SASEGT. The CDR3 totals 14 residues. Unmatched junction bases numbered 4, after V lost 1 base and J lost 5 bases. CDR3 in amino acids: CASSEGQGAHEQYF. CDR3 sequence (DNA): TGTGCCAGCAGTGAAGGGCAGGGGGCCCACGAGCAGTACTTC.

This rearrangement joins TRBV19 to TRBJ2-5; D is undetermined. CDR1 and CDR2 (germline): LNHDA, SQIVND (reference sequence). Deletions cut 4 bases from V and 5 bases from J, with 11 bases between. The CDR3 covers 13 residues. CDR3 sequence reads: CASSTRHLETQYF. DNA for the CDR3: TGTGCCAGTAGTACGAGACATTTGGAGACCCAGTACTTC. The full variable domain, its missing parts supplied by reference TRBV19 and TRBJ2-5, is DGGITQSPKYLFRKEGQNVTLSCEQNLNHDAMYWYRQDPGQGLRLIYYSQIVNDFQKGDIAEGYSVSREKKESFPLTVTSAQKNPTAFYLCASSTRHLETQYFGPGTRLLVL.

The chain couples TRBV5-1 to TRBJ2-3; 14 positions match TRBD2. CDR3 size: 17 residues. The germline gives CDR1 SGHRS, CDR2 YFSETQ. With 0 bases clipped from V and 5 bases from J, the junction kept 5 bases outside the gene matches. CDR3 loop: CASSLGGLAGVVDTQYF. The CDR3 bases are TGCGCCAGCAGCTTGGGGGGACTAGCGGGAGTGGTAGATACGCAGTATTTT.

This chain uses TRBV5-4 with TRBJ2-1, with TRBD2 matching 9 bases. Germline CDR1 SGHNT, CDR2 YYREEE (reference sequence). The CDR3 runs to 16 residues. Germline trimming cut 2 bases from V and 4 bases from J; bases unmatched to any gene: 7. The CDR3 coding sequence is TGTGCCAGCAGCTTTGGGATAGCGGGAGCTTACAATGAGCAGTTCTTC. This sequence encodes CASSFGIAGAYNEQFF.

This clone was detected only once. This chain joins TRBV18 and TRBJ2-3; weak D call: TRBD1 (5 bases). The length of the CDR3 is 15 residues. The germline V gene encodes CDR1 KGHSH and CDR2 LQKENI. Trimming shortened V by 6 bases and J by 3 bases, and 16 bases separated the two germline ends. The CDR3 DNA follows: TGTGCCAGCTCCTTCAGGGCCCGAGAAACAGATACGCAGTATTTT. Translating gives CASSFRARETDTQYF.

The CDR3 coding sequence is TGCGCCAGCAGCTTGCGGACTAGCGGGGCGCAAGAGACCCAGTACTTC. Protein product: CASSLRTSGAQETQYF. The chain has TRBV5-1 and TRBJ2-5; 12 bases map to TRBD2. This CDR3 contains 16 residues. V dropped 1 base and J dropped 2; count of bases not matched to a gene: 3. CDR1 is SGHRS, CDR2 YFSETQ, per germline.

The chain is built from TRBV19 and TRBJ1-4; 7 nucleotides line up with TRBD1. The length of the CDR3 is 14 residues. Germline loops: CDR1 LNHDA, CDR2 SQIVND (reference sequence). With 5 bases clipped from V and 5 bases from J, the junction kept 5 bases outside the gene matches. The CDR3 bases are TGTGCCAGTAGTGGACAGGTTGGGAATGAAAAACTGTTTTTT. This sequence encodes CASSGQVGNEKLFF.

The chain combines TRBV7-6 with TRBJ2-1, with 9 bases matching TRBD2. CDR1 and CDR2 from the germline V gene are SGHVS and FNYEAQ. Germline trimming cut 0 bases from V and 15 bases from J; bases unmatched to any gene: 3. This CDR3 contains 12 residues. As DNA, the CDR3 is TGTGCCAGCAGCTTAGCGGGGACTAGCCTGTTCTTC. Translation gives CASSLAGTSLFF.